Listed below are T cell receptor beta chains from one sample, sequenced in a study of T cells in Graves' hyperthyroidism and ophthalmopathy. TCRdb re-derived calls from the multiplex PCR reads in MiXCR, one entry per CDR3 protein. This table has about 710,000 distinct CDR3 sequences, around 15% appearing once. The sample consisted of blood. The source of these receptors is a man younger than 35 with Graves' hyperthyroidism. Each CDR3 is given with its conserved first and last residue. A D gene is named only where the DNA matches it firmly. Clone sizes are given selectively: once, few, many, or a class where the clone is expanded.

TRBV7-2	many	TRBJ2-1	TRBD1	CASSPRDRGNEQFF	TGTGCCAGCAGCCCCCGGGACAGGGGCAATGAGCAGTTCTTC
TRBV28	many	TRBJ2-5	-	CASSLLRRETQYF	TGTGCCAGCAGTTTATTGCGGCGGGAGACCCAGTACTTC
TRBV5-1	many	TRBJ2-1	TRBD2	CASRRSGGGPLYNEQFF	TGCGCCAGCAGGAGGAGCGGGGGTGGCCCCCTCTACAATGAGCAGTTCTTC
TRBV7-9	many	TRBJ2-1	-	CASSSSGSEQFF	TGTGCCAGCAGTTCGTCTGGGAGTGAGCAGTTCTTC
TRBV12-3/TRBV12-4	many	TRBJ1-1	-	CASSEVGEEAAFF	TGTGCCAGCAGCGAAGTGGGGGAAGAGGCGGCTTTCTTT
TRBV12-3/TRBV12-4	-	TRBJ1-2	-	CAGSPGGGYTF	TGTGCCGGCAGTCCCGGCGGGGGCTACACCTTC
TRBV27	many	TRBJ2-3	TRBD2	CASSFRLAGSGDTQYF	TGTGCCAGCAGTTTTCGACTAGCGGGGTCGGGAGATACGCAGTATTTT
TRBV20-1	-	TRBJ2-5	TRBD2	CSASAGREETQYF	TGCAGTGCTAGTGCAGGGAGGGAGGAGACCCAGTACTTC
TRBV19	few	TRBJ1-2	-	CASSNMDGTGYTF	TGTGCCAGTAGTAATATGGATGGGACGGGCTACACCTTC
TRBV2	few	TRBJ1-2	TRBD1	CASRGQGDGYTF	TGTGCCAGCAGGGGACAGGGGGACGGCTACACCTTC
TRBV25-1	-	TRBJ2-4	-	CAPPGRLAKNIQYF	TGTGCCCCCCCCGGACGGCTAGCCAAAAACATTCAGTACTTC
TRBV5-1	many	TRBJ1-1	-	CASSRASGTEAFF	TGCGCCAGCAGCCGGGCCTCAGGCACTGAAGCTTTCTTT
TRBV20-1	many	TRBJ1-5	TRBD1	CSALDRVGQPQHF	TGCAGTGCGCTTGACAGGGTGGGTCAGCCCCAGCATTTT
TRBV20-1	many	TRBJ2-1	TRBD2	CSARDYRVAGSLNEQFF	TGCAGTGCTAGAGATTATCGGGTAGCGGGATCCCTCAATGAGCAGTTCTTC
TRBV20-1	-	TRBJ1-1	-	CSAPTPIRAEAFF	TGCAGTGCCCCGACACCTATCCGGGCTGAAGCTTTCTTT
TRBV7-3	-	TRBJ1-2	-	CASSFGQGSGYTF	TGTGCCAGCAGCTTCGGGCAGGGGTCCGGCTACACCTTC
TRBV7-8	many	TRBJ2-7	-	CASSGPSYEQYF	TGTGCCAGCAGCGGCCCCTCCTACGAGCAGTACTTC
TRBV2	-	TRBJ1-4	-	CASSEAGEKKLFF	TGTGCCAGCAGTGAAGCCGGGGAGAAAAAACTGTTTTTT
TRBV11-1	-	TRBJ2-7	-	CASSFDIYEQYF	TGTGCCAGCAGCTTTGACATCTACGAGCAGTACTTC
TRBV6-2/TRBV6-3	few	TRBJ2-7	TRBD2	CASRQRTSGANYEQYF	TGTGCCAGCAGACAGAGGACTAGCGGAGCCAACTACGAGCAGTACTTC
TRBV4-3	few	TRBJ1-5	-	CASSQDRGGSQPQHF	TGCGCCAGCAGCCAAGATCGTGGCGGCAGCCAGCCCCAGCATTTT
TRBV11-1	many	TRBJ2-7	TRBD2	CASSSGRRNEQYF	TGTGCCAGTTCTAGCGGGAGAAGGAACGAGCAGTACTTC
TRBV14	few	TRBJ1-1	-	CASSPHRAEAFF	TGTGCCAGCAGCCCCCATAGGGCTGAAGCTTTCTTT
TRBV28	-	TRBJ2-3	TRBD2	CASSSTPLLAEIADTQYF	TGTGCCAGCAGTTCAACCCCCCTCCTAGCGGAGATCGCAGATACGCAGTATTTT
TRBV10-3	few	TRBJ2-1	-	CAISESTGAGPQRAYNEQFF	TGTGCCATCAGTGAGTCGACTGGAGCGGGCCCCCAAAGGGCGTACAATGAGCAGTTCTTC
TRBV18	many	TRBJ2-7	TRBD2	CASSPLGSREVYEQYF	TGTGCCAGCTCACCACTGGGGTCGCGGGAGGTCTACGAGCAGTACTTC
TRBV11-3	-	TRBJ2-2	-	CASSGVLATGELFF	TGTGCCAGCAGTGGGGTTCTCGCCACCGGGGAGCTGTTTTTT
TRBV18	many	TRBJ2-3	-	CASSPPRLGAADTQYF	TGTGCCAGCTCACCACCGAGACTAGGGGCCGCAGATACGCAGTATTTT
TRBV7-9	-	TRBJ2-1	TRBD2	CASSVGEREWDNEQFF	TGTGCCAGCAGCGTCGGGGAGCGGGAGTGGGACAATGAGCAGTTCTTC
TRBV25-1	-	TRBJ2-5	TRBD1	CASSPRTGEFVETQYF	TGTGCCAGCAGTCCGCGGACAGGGGAATTTGTGGAGACCCAGTACTTC
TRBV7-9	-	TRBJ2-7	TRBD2	CASSLALAGMEQYF	TGTGCCAGCAGCTTAGCCCTAGCGGGGATGGAGCAGTACTTC
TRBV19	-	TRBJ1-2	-	CASSTGQIFYGYTF	TGTGCCAGTAGTACTGGACAGATTTTCTATGGCTACACCTTC
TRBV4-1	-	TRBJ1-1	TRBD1	CASSQKKGTEIEAFF	TGCGCCAGCAGCCAAAAAAAGGGGACAGAGATTGAAGCTTTCTTT
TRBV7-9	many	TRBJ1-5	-	CASSPAAGFYSNQPQHF	TGTGCCAGCAGCCCAGCCGCGGGTTTCTATAGCAATCAGCCCCAGCATTTT
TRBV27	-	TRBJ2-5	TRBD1	CASRTGVQETQYF	TGTGCCAGCCGAACAGGGGTCCAGGAGACCCAGTACTTC
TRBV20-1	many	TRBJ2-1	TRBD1	CSAPGTGVDEQFF	TGCAGTGCTCCCGGGACAGGGGTCGATGAGCAGTTCTTC
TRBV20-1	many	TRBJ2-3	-	CSARIPPEVQYF	TGCAGTGCACGGATCCCCCCGGAGGTGCAGTATTTT
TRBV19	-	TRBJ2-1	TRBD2	CASRGGASGSYNEQFF	TGTGCCAGTAGGGGGGGGGCTAGCGGGAGTTACAATGAGCAGTTCTTC
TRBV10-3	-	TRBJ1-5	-	CAISGQSNQPQHF	TGTGCCATCAGTGGACAGAGCAATCAGCCCCAGCATTTT
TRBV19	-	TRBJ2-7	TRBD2	CASSIAREGLPYEQYF	TGTGCCAGTAGTATTGCGCGGGAGGGCCTTCCCTACGAGCAGTACTTC
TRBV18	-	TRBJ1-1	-	CASSPVTGMTEAFF	TGTGCCAGCTCACCCGTCACAGGGATGACTGAAGCTTTCTTT
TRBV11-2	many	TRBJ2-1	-	CASSLRTYNEQFF	TGTGCCAGCAGCTTAAGGACTTACAATGAGCAGTTCTTC
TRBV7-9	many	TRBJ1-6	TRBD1	CASSRTGEVDSPLHF	TGTGCCAGCAGCCGGACAGGGGAAGTGGATTCACCCCTCCACTTT
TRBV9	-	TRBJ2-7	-	CASSVSGAPHEQYF	TGTGCCAGCAGCGTATCAGGGGCGCCCCACGAGCAGTACTTC
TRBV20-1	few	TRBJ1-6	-	CSARVGRNNSPLHF	TGCAGTGCTAGAGTTGGCAGAAATAATTCACCCCTCCACTTT
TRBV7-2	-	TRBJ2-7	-	CASSLVGTGAREQYF	TGTGCCAGCAGCTTAGTAGGGACTGGAGCCCGCGAGCAGTACTTC
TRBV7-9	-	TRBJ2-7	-	CAPPRSYEQYF	TGTGCACCTCCGCGCTCCTACGAGCAGTACTTC
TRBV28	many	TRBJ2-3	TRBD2	CASRGLAGGYTDTQYF	TGTGCCAGCAGGGGTTTAGCGGGGGGATACACAGATACGCAGTATTTT
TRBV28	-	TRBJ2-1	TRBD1	CASSLFGPGQGVHEQFF	TGTGCCAGCAGTCTATTTGGGCCGGGACAGGGGGTACATGAGCAGTTCTTC
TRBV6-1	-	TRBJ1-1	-	CASNSGRQNAEAFF	TGTGCCAGCAACTCTGGCCGGCAGAACGCTGAAGCTTTCTTT